These 18 T cell receptor beta chains were sequenced from one sample in a study of T cell responses to AZD1222 COVID-19 vaccine. The table came from immunoSEQ multiplex PCR; TCRdb's copy has only in-frame clones and leaves some out. The table shows over 110,000 clones, with about 90% occurring only once. Sequencing used peripheral blood, obtained 28 days after the second AZD1222 dose. The receptors shown here come from an adult who received the AZD1222 COVID-19 vaccine.

V gene TRBV5-6 combines with J gene TRBJ2-7; 9 nucleotides agree with TRBD2. CDR1 is SGHDT and CDR2 is YYEEEE in the germline V gene. V was clipped by 0 bases and J by 4 bases; unmatched bases: 5. The CDR3 loop spans 15 amino acids. CDR3 sequence (DNA): TGTGCCAGCAGCTTGGAGGGACTAGCTATTTACGAGCAGTACTTC. It codes for CASSLEGLAIYEQYF.

V gene TRBV7-9 combines with J gene TRBJ2-3, with TRBD1 matching 8 bases. This CDR3 is built from 13 residues. Per germline, CDR1 SEHNR and CDR2 FQNEAQ (reference sequence). With 7 bases clipped from V and 3 bases from J, the junction kept 3 bases outside the gene matches. The CDR3 DNA is TGTGCCAGCACCCGGACAGGGACAGATACGCAGTATTTT. Protein sequence: CASTRTGTDTQYF. Variable domain in full (rest from reference TRBV7-9 and TRBJ2-3): DTGVSQNPRHKITKRGQNVTFRCDPISEHNRLYWYRQTLGQGPEFLTYFQNEAQLEKSRLLSDRFSAERPKGSFSTLEIQRTEQGDSAMYLCASTRTGTDTQYFGPGTRLTVL.

The CDR3 DNA sequence: TGTGCCAGCAGTGAACCCTTAGGACAGGGACGAAGTGGAAACACCATATATTTT. It codes for CASSEPLGQGRSGNTIYF. The V call is TRBV25-1, the J call TRBJ1-3, with 8 positions matching TRBD1. Germline values: CDR1 MGHDK, CDR2 SYGVNS. The CDR3 has 18 residues. V was clipped by 2 bases and J by 3 bases; unmatched bases: 12.

The chain employs TRBV9 and TRBJ1-2; D is unresolved. CDR3 length equals 12 residues. Trimming took off 0 bases at V and 6 bases at J, with 6 bases between the two ends. Germline values: CDR1 SGDLS, CDR2 YYNGEE. The CDR3 coding sequence is TGTGCCAGCAGCGTAGTGGGAGATGGCTACACCTTC. Protein sequence: CASSVVGDGYTF.

This clone was found a few times. The rearrangement links TRBV5-6 to TRBJ1-4; D remains ambiguous. This CDR3 is 14 amino acids long. The germline gives CDR1 SGHDT, CDR2 YYEEEE. Trimming shortened V by 1 base and J by 5 bases, and 9 bases separated the two germline ends. DNA of the CDR3: TGTGCCAGCAGCTTGTATTCAGCGAATGAAAAACTGTTTTTT. Its protein product is CASSLYSANEKLFF.

V usage is TRBV13 and J usage is TRBJ2-5, with D possibly being TRBD1 (6 bases). CDR3 length: 15 residues. V was shortened by 3 bases and J by 5 bases, with 16 bases between the two germline ends. Germline V lookup: CDR1 PRHDT, CDR2 FYEKMQ (reference sequence). The CDR3 spells CASSFFRGTWETQYF. CDR3 DNA: TGTGCCAGCAGCTTCTTCAGGGGAACGTGGGAGACCCAGTACTTC.

The chain has TRBV4-1 and TRBJ1-5; maybe TRBD1 (6 bases). The germline V gene has CDR1 MGHRA and CDR2 YSYEKL. V was pared by 2 bases and J by 6 bases, with 11 bases between. The CDR3 is 14 amino acids. For the CDR3, the DNA is TGCGCCAGCAGCCAACCAGGGGTGGGTCAGCCCCAGCATTTT. Protein: CASSQPGVGQPQHF.

As DNA, the CDR3 is TGTGCCAGCACCATTGACGGGACTAAAATAAAATTTTCCTCGTACGAGCAGTACGTC. This codes for CASTIDGTKIKFSSYEQYV. The chain has TRBV9 and TRBJ2-7, with TRBD2 identical over 7 bases. Trimming at V came to 6 bases and at J to 4 bases, leaving 25 bases not matched to a gene. The CDR3 is 19 residues long. Germline V gene sequence: CDR1 SGDLS, CDR2 YYNGEE.

This chain joins TRBV28 and TRBJ1-2; D gene ambiguous. CDR1 and CDR2 from the germline V gene are MDHEN and SYDVKM. The V end lost 2 bases, the J end lost 9 bases, and 7 bases lay between the germline ends. This CDR3 spans 11 amino acids. The CDR3 reads CASSLRGSYTF. DNA of the CDR3: TGTGCCAGCAGTTTACGGGGAAGCTACACCTTC.

The V call is TRBV12-5, the J call TRBJ1-4; D gene unclear. The CDR3 is 13 residues long. V dropped 4 bases and J dropped 8 bases, with 11 bases sitting between them. Germline loops: CDR1 LGHNT, CDR2 FRNRAP. The CDR3 sequence: CASGSGLGEKLFF. The CDR3 DNA sequence: TGTGCTAGTGGTTCCGGGCTTGGGGAAAAACTGTTTTTT.

The chain is built from TRBV19 and TRBJ1-1; 9 bases agree with TRBD1. The CDR3 extends over 13 amino acids. Germline V lookup: CDR1 LNHDA, CDR2 SQIVND (reference sequence). J was trimmed by 7 bases and V by 10 bases; bases with no gene match: 10. The DNA of the CDR3 is TGTGCCATTTGGGACAGGGAAAAGTATGAAGCTTTCTTT. It translates to CAIWDREKYEAFF.

The V and J genes are TRBV25-1 and TRBJ1-4; D gene ambiguous. The CDR3 length is 13 residues. Trimming took off 3 bases at V and 5 bases at J, with 7 bases between the two ends. Germline V gives CDR1 MGHDK, CDR2 SYGVNS. The chain's CDR3 is CASSDSVNEKLFF. CDR3 DNA: TGTGCCAGCAGTGATAGCGTCAATGAAAAACTGTTTTTT.

The chain has TRBV15 and TRBJ1-1; no reliable D call. Germline lookup yields CDR1 LNHNV and CDR2 YYDKDF (reference sequence). This CDR3 spans 13 amino acids. Trimming removed 3 bases from V and 0 bases from J, with 5 bases in between. CDR3 coding DNA: TGTGCCACCAGCAGCAACATGAACACTGAAGCTTTCTTT. This gives the protein CATSSNMNTEAFF. The full variable domain, with the rest looked up from reference TRBV15 and TRBJ1-1, is DAMVIQNPRYQVTQFGKPVTLSCSQTLNHNVMYWYQQKSSQAPKLLFHYYDKDFNNEADTPDNFQSRRPNTSFCFLDIRSPGLGDTAMYLCATSSNMNTEAFFGQGTRLTVV.

The V and J genes are TRBV7-8 and TRBJ1-1, with D perhaps matching TRBD1 (6 bases). The CDR3 consists of 16 residues. V dropped 4 bases and J dropped 2 bases, with 17 bases sitting between them. CDR1 SGHVS and CDR2 FQNEAQ come from the germline V gene. CDR3 nucleotide sequence: TGTGCCAGCAGCTCTTCCCCCTGGGGGGCCAACACTGAAGCTTTCTTT. This sequence encodes CASSSSPWGANTEAFF.

The V gene is TRBV5-1, the J gene TRBJ1-3; D is ambiguous. V lost 3 bases, J lost 4 bases, and 8 bases lay in between. The CDR3 loop spans 13 amino acids. Germline V lookup: CDR1 SGHRS, CDR2 YFSETQ. Here the CDR3 reads CASSSLSGNTIYF. CDR3 coding DNA: TGCGCCAGCAGCTCCTTAAGCGGAAACACCATATATTTT. The whole variable domain, filled in from reference TRBV5-1 and TRBJ1-3, reads KAGVTQTPRYLIKTRGQQVTLSCSPISGHRSVSWYQQTPGQGLQFLFEYFSETQRNKGNFPGRFSGRQFSNSRSEMNVSTLELGDSALYLCASSSLSGNTIYFGEGSWLTVV.

The chain links TRBV10-3 to TRBJ1-2; tentative D call: TRBD1 (5 bases). The ends were cut back, 4 bases at V and 8 bases at J, with 23 bases in the middle. Germline loops: CDR1 ENHRY, CDR2 SYGVKD. The CDR3 has 16 residues. Written as DNA, the CDR3 is TGTGCCATCAGTGGGCCGGACACCGTGATTACGGGGGGCTACACCTTC. Residues: CAISGPDTVITGGYTF.

The rearrangement links TRBV24-1 to TRBJ2-5; D may be TRBD1 (6 bases). Germline lookup yields CDR1 KGHDR and CDR2 SFDVKD. V lost 3 bases and J lost 7, with 11 bases in between. This CDR3 comprises 13 residues. DNA of the CDR3: TGTGCCACCAGTGATGGGCGAGGGGGGACCCAGTACTTC. Translation gives CATSDGRGGTQYF.

A few counts support this clone. CDR3 sequence (DNA): TGTGCCAGCAGTTTATACGAAGGTGACGGCTACACCTTC. This codes for CASSLYEGDGYTF. V gene TRBV12-3 or TRBV12-4 combines with J gene TRBJ1-2; no clear D. The V gene lost 2 bases and the J gene lost 8 bases, with 12 bases spanning the gap. This CDR3 is built from 13 residues.